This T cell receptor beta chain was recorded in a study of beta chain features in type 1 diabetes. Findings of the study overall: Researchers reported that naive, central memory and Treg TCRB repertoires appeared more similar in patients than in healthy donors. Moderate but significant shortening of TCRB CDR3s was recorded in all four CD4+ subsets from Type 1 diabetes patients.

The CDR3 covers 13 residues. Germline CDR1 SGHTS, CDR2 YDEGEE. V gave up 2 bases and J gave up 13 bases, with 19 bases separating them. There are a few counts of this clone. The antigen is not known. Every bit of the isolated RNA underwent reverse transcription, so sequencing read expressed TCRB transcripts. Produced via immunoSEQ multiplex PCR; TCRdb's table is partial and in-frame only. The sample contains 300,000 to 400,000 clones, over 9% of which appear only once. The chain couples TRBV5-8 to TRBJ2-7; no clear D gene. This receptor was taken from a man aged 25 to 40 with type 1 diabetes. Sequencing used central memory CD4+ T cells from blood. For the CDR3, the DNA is TGTGCCAGCAGCTTAGAGGAACGAACTTACTTATACTTC. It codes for CASSLEERTYLYF.